These 21 T cell receptor beta chains were sequenced from one sample in a study of cytomegalovirus exposure and HLA in healthy donors. PCR used 60 Vbeta primers and 13 Jbeta primers. Profiling relied on immunoSEQ multiplex PCR, and the TCRdb table lists in-frame clones only, not all of them. Of about 160,000 clones listed, approximately 80% were seen once; the top ten hold roughly 3.6%. The sequenced sample consisted of PBMCs. These receptor sequences come from a man younger than 40 in good health and CMV-seropositive.

The chain is built from TRBV12-5 and TRBJ2-1; 13 bases line up with TRBD2. Unmatched junction bases numbered 5, after V lost 6 bases and J lost 6 bases. The CDR3 contains 15 residues. CDR1 and CDR2 from the germline V gene are LGHNT and FRNRAP. This CDR3 is CASGPTSGGPNEQFF. The CDR3 region has the DNA TGTGCTAGTGGACCGACTAGCGGGGGGCCCAATGAGCAGTTCTTC.

The table lists this clone with a count of one. The chain joins TRBV10-3 to TRBJ2-3, with D possibly TRBD1 on 7 matching bases. The CDR3 contains 14 residues. The germline V gene has CDR1 ENHRY and CDR2 SYGVKD. The germline V and J ends were trimmed by 4 bases and 4 bases, with 12 bases remaining between them. This CDR3 reads CAISGDREADTQYF. CDR3 nucleotide sequence: TGTGCCATCAGTGGCGACAGGGAGGCAGATACGCAGTATTTT.

The chain employs TRBV28 and TRBJ1-3; D not resolved. The germline V and J ends were trimmed by 9 bases and 8 bases, with 17 bases remaining between them. CDR1 is MDHEN, CDR2 SYDVKM, per germline. The length of the CDR3 is 13 residues. CDR3 nucleotide sequence: TGTGCCAGTCCGGACTCCCGGTCGGACACCATATATTTT. Encoded protein: CASPDSRSDTIYF.

This chain connects TRBV6-1 to TRBJ1-2, with D possibly being TRBD1 (6 bases). Per germline, CDR1 MNHNS and CDR2 SASEGT. This CDR3 contains 14 residues. The V gene lost 8 bases and the J gene lost 5 bases, with 18 bases spanning the gap. Here the CDR3 DNA reads TGTGCCAGCGGAAGGGGGACCAGACAGTATGGCTACACCTTC. Amino acid sequence: CASGRGTRQYGYTF.

The chain uses TRBV4-1 and TRBJ1-5; TRBD1 agrees at 7 bases. The V and J ends lost 6 bases and 0 bases, in that order; junction bases with no gene match: 5. The germline gives CDR1 MGHRA, CDR2 YSYEKL. This CDR3 comprises 15 residues. In DNA, the CDR3 is TGCGCCAGCAGGGCCCGACAGGGTAGCAATCAGCCCCAGCATTTT. Protein sequence: CASRARQGSNQPQHF.

The chain recombines TRBV5-6 with TRBJ1-4; 7 nucleotides agree with TRBD1. After removal of 2 bases from V and 8 bases from J, the junction contained 6 bases not matched to a gene. There are 14 residues in the CDR3. The germline V gene has CDR1 SGHDT and CDR2 YYEEEE. The CDR3 DNA sequence: TGTGCCAGCAGCTTCGGTAGGGGGCACGAAAAACTGTTTTTT. Its translation: CASSFGRGHEKLFF.

The chain combines TRBV28 with TRBJ1-1; TRBD1 is a possible D gene (6 bases). Germline V CDR1 and CDR2: MDHEN, SYDVKM. CDR3 length equals 16 residues. Trimming cost V 5 bases and J 0 bases, with 16 bases left between them. The CDR3 sequence is CASSPPGGALNTEAFF. The CDR3, as DNA: TGTGCCAGCAGTCCCCCGGGGGGGGCCCTGAACACTGAAGCTTTCTTT.

The chain links TRBV5-1 to TRBJ2-3; D may be TRBD2 (6 bases). From germline, CDR1 is SGHRS and CDR2 YFSETQ. This CDR3 spans 15 amino acids. V lost 6 bases and J lost 6, with 20 bases in between. The CDR3: CASKAGSGPEDTQYF. The CDR3 nucleotides read TGCGCCAGCAAGGCGGGAAGCGGACCCGAGGATACGCAGTATTTT.

The genes are TRBV10-3 and TRBJ2-7; D is unclear. V shed 4 bases and J shed 0 bases, with 7 bases lying between them. The length of the CDR3 is 13 residues. Germline V gives CDR1 ENHRY, CDR2 SYGVKD. DNA of the CDR3: TGTGCCATCAGTGCTGAGGTCTCCTACGAGCAGTACTTC. Residues: CAISAEVSYEQYF.

The DNA of the CDR3 is TGTGCCAGCACCTCGACAGGGAATGAAGCTTTCTTT. As protein: CASTSTGNEAFF. The chain links TRBV27 to TRBJ1-1; 7 bases are a match to TRBD1. The germline V gene has CDR1 MNHEY and CDR2 SMNVEV (reference sequence). Trimming removed 7 bases from V and 7 bases from J; junction bases left unmatched: 6. CDR3 length: 12 residues.

V and J are TRBV28 and TRBJ2-7, with TRBD1 matching 7 bases. From germline, CDR1 is MDHEN and CDR2 SYDVKM. The junction had 8 bases not matched to a gene; V was cut back by 6 bases and J by 3 bases. This CDR3 region has 14 residues. Here the CDR3 reads CASSPATGYYEQYF. The DNA for the CDR3 is TGTGCCAGCAGCCCGGCGACAGGGTACTACGAGCAGTACTTC.

The chain is built from TRBV6-1 and TRBJ2-3; TRBD1 might be the D (5 bases). V was pared by 0 bases and J by 1 base, with 14 bases between. This CDR3 has 17 residues. Germline V gene sequence: CDR1 MNHNS, CDR2 SASEGT. CDR3 loop: CASSEARQGKGTDTQYF. CDR3 bases: TGTGCCAGCAGTGAAGCGCGGCAGGGAAAGGGCACAGATACGCAGTATTTT.

The chain carries TRBV11-2 and TRBJ2-5, with TRBD2 identical over 14 bases. The CDR3 has 18 residues. J gave up 5 bases and V 5 bases, and 13 bases lay outside the gene matches. Germline values: CDR1 SGHAT, CDR2 FQNNGV. The CDR3 here is CASSPGTSGGGFGETQYF. The CDR3, as DNA: TGTGCCAGCAGCCCGGGGACTAGCGGGGGAGGTTTTGGGGAGACCCAGTACTTC.

The rearrangement links TRBV7-3 to TRBJ1-6; TRBD1 might be the D (5 bases). There are 14 residues in the CDR3. Germline CDR1 and CDR2: SGHTA and FQGTGA. V lost 2 bases and J lost 10, with 12 bases in between. CDR3 nucleotides: TGTGCCAGCAGCTTAGAGCAGGGTCGCTCACCCCTCCACTTT. Translated: CASSLEQGRSPLHF. Complete variable domain (other parts from reference TRBV7-3 and TRBJ1-6): GAGVSQTPSNKVTEKGKYVELRCDPISGHTALYWYRQSLGQGPEFLIYFQGTGAADDSGLPNDRFFAVRPEGSVSTLKIQRTERGDSAVYLCASSLEQGRSPLHFGNGTRLTVT.

This clone turned up a few times. The chain couples TRBV6-1 to TRBJ2-7, with a possible D match to TRBD1 (5 bases). Trimming removed 2 bases at V and 0 bases at J, with 11 bases between. CDR3 length equals 15 residues. Germline lookup yields CDR1 MNHNS and CDR2 SASEGT. CDR3 DNA: TGTGCCAGCAGTGAAACCACAGGTTACTCCTACGAGCAGTACTTC. It translates to CASSETTGYSYEQYF.

J is TRBJ1-2 and V is TRBV28, with D unclear. The CDR3 sequence is 15 residues long. V lost 6 bases and J 2 bases, leaving 16 bases between the germline ends. Per the germline V gene, CDR1 is MDHEN and CDR2 is SYDVKM. The CDR3 loop is CASSSLEVLNYGYTF. CDR3 DNA sequence: TGTGCCAGCAGCAGCCTAGAGGTGTTAAACTATGGCTACACCTTC.

The rearrangement uses TRBV6-6 and TRBJ2-1, with a weak D call TRBD2 (6 bases). The CDR3 totals 14 residues. Trimming shortened V by 9 bases and J by 4 bases, and 16 bases separated the two germline ends. Germline assignment: CDR1 MNHNY and CDR2 SVGAGI (reference sequence). The CDR3 coding sequence is TGTGCCAGTAGTGGGTGGGGGGAATACAATGAGCAGTTCTTC. Translated: CASSGWGEYNEQFF.

The genes are TRBV11-1 and TRBJ1-6; no definite D call. V was trimmed by 5 bases and J by 5 bases, leaving 7 bases between them. This CDR3 contains 13 residues. Germline V gene sequence: CDR1 SGHAT, CDR2 FQDESV (reference sequence). CDR3 coding DNA: TGTGCCAGCAGCGTACAGAATAATTCACCCCTCCACTTT. Amino acid sequence: CASSVQNNSPLHF.

This sequence joins TRBV29-1 and TRBJ1-3; D uncertain. The germline CDR1 and CDR2 sequences are SQVTM and ANQGSEA. Between the trimmed V and J ends, which lost 6 bases and 0 bases, there was a span of 18 bases. This CDR3 contains 16 residues. CDR3 sequence reads: CSVAAGPDHSGNTIYF. CDR3 in DNA: TGCAGCGTGGCGGCGGGCCCAGATCACTCTGGAAACACCATATATTTT. Supplemented by reference TRBV29-1 and TRBJ1-3, the full variable domain reads SAVISQKPSRDICQRGTSLTIQCQVDSQVTMMFWYRQQPGQSLTLIATANQGSEATYESGFVIDKFPISRPNLTFSTLTVSNMSPEDSSIYLCSVAAGPDHSGNTIYFGEGSWLTVV.

The chain recombines TRBV2 with TRBJ2-7, with 9 bases aligning to TRBD2. This CDR3 is 14 amino acids long. CDR1 is SNHLY and CDR2 is FYNNEI in the germline V gene. The ends lost 4 bases at V and 4 bases at J; junction bases unmatched: 5. CDR3 residues: CASSGVSGGYEQYF. CDR3 nucleotide sequence: TGTGCCAGCAGTGGGGTTAGCGGGGGTTACGAGCAGTACTTC. The variable domain in full, completed from reference TRBV2 and TRBJ2-7, reads EPEVTQTPSHQVTQMGQEVILRCVPISNHLYFYWYRQILGQKVEFLVSFYNNEISEKSEIFDDQFSVERPDGSNFTLKIRSTKLEDSAMYFCASSGVSGGYEQYFGPGTRLTVT.

Details on this clone: Since the CDR3 does not end with the conserved phenylalanine or tryptophan, this likely comes from a read error. The V and J genes are TRBV28 and TRBJ2-7, with 9 bases fitting TRBD1. The CDR3 has 14 residues. Germline CDR1 and CDR2: MDHEN and SYDVKM. V shed 6 bases and J 3 bases; nucleotides not matched to a gene: 6. CDR3 DNA: TGTGCCAGCAGGCCCGGGACAGGGCACTACGAGCAGTACCTC. This encodes CASRPGTGHYEQYL.